The present T cell receptor beta chain was sequenced within a study of regulatory T cells in long-lasting Graves disease. Regarding the study as a whole: There was favoring of TRBV28, TRBJ1-2 and TRBJ2-5 in persistent disease. TCR diversity in persistent Graves' patients was below that of newly diagnosed ones.

This clonotype has at least ten counts. What it binds is unknown. As to time point: newly diagnosed GD, antithyroid drugs for less than 3 months. From PBMCs, RNA was extracted and then used to make the TCR library. The patient group derived from an endocrinology department in Xi'an, China. From germline, CDR1 is SGDLS and CDR2 YYNGEE. Trimming took off 0 bases at V and 1 base at J, with 11 bases between the two ends. This CDR3 comprises 15 residues. Through Arm-PCR of CDR3 regions and iRepertoire HTBI primers, TCR beta libraries were built. One entry per CDR3 protein results from TCRdb running MiXCR on the multiplex PCR reads. Among approximately 310,000 distinct CDR3 sequences listed, about 20% were seen once.

Specimen: peripheral blood mononuclear cells (PBMCs), collected at new diagnosis, from a patient treated with antithyroid drugs. The V gene is TRBV9, the J gene TRBJ2-7, with TRBD2 as a possible D gene (6 bases). The source of this sequence is a female donor with Graves disease. The CDR3 DNA is TGTGCCAGCAGCGTAGCCACAGGACTATCCTACGAGCAGTACTTC. This codes for CASSVATGLSYEQYF. The variable domain in full, completed from reference TRBV9 and TRBJ2-7, reads DSGVTQTPKHLITATGQRVTLRCSPRSGDLSVYWYQQSLDQGLQFLIQYYNGEERAKGNILERFSAQQFPDLHSELNLSSLELGDSALYFCASSVATGLSYEQYFGPGTRLTVT.